The 5 T cell receptor beta chains presented below share a single source sample, sequenced in a study of cytotoxic CD8 clonotypes in ibrutinib-treated CLL. The method was immunoSEQ multiplex PCR; TCRdb's version includes in-frame clones alone and lacks a portion of them. The table has approximately 100,000 clones, about 78% seen once. The specimen comprised PBMCs, sampled after 12 months of ibrutinib treatment. The origin of the receptors is a human donor with chronic lymphocytic leukemia.

The chain employs TRBV4-1 and TRBJ2-3; 9 positions agree with TRBD2. J lost 6 bases, V lost 1 base, and 8 bases had no gene match. Germline-derived CDR1 and CDR2 are MGHRA and YSYEKL. The CDR3 consists of 16 residues. The DNA for the CDR3 is TGCGCCAGCAGCCAAGGCGGGGGGGCTGTAAGTGATACGCAGTATTTT. Encoded protein: CASSQGGGAVSDTQYF.

The rearrangement joins TRBV5-1 to TRBJ2-1; 7 nucleotides line up with TRBD1. This CDR3 is built from 14 residues. V lost 4 bases, J lost 6 bases, and 7 bases stayed unmatched. The germline V gene encodes CDR1 SGHRS and CDR2 YFSETQ. The CDR3 region has the DNA TGCGCCAGCAGCCAACCGGGACAGTCCAATGAGCAGTTCTTC. Translated, it gives CASSQPGQSNEQFF.

This chain joins TRBV25-1 and TRBJ2-5; 15 bases fit TRBD2. Germline CDR1 MGHDK, CDR2 SYGVNS. There are 17 residues in the CDR3. Germline trimming cut 4 bases from V and 1 base from J; bases unmatched to any gene: 4. CDR3 in amino acids: CASSARTSGGAQETQYF. For the CDR3, the DNA is TGTGCCAGCAGTGCCAGGACTAGCGGGGGGGCCCAAGAGACCCAGTACTTC.

This clone was seen more than once but under ten times. This sequence joins TRBV7-3 and TRBJ2-3; D is ambiguous. There are 13 residues in the CDR3. Per germline, CDR1 SGHTA and CDR2 FQGTGA. The V and J ends lost 3 bases and 3 bases respectively, with 7 bases between them. CDR3 coding DNA: TGTGCCAGCAGCTTCGTGGGAACAGATACGCAGTATTTT. Its translation: CASSFVGTDTQYF. Together with reference TRBV7-3 and TRBJ2-3, the CDR3 gives the full variable domain: GAGVSQTPSNKVTEKGKYVELRCDPISGHTALYWYRQSLGQGPEFLIYFQGTGAADDSGLPNDRFFAVRPEGSVSTLKIQRTERGDSAVYLCASSFVGTDTQYFGPGTRLTVL.

The rearrangement links TRBV28 to TRBJ2-7, with 8 bases identical to TRBD1. V dropped 5 bases and J dropped 1; count of bases not matched to a gene: 7. CDR3 length: 15 residues. Per the germline V gene, CDR1 is MDHEN and CDR2 is SYDVKM. Here the CDR3 reads CASSRTGQHSYEQYF. The CDR3 DNA follows: TGTGCCAGCAGTCGGACAGGGCAGCATTCCTACGAGCAGTACTTC.